Presented here are 4 T cell receptor beta chains from one specimen sequenced in a study of blood T cell repertoires in COVID-19. Some clones are missing from TCRdb's copy, which holds only in-frame ones; the method was immunoSEQ multiplex PCR. The sample has approximately 360,000 clones, around 87% seen once. The sample was PBMCs or T cells enriched from blood (not recorded which). Source of these receptors: a man aged 35-49 years in a cohort exposed to, infected with or recovered from COVID-19 (not recorded which).

The chain employs TRBV5-1 and TRBJ2-7; 8 bases match TRBD2. The CDR3 extends over 15 amino acids. The junction had 7 bases not matched to a gene; V was cut back by 0 bases and J by 5 bases. Germline assignment: CDR1 SGHRS and CDR2 YFSETQ. The CDR3 nucleotides are TGCGCCAGCAGCTTGGTTGCGGGGGGCGGGGACGAGCAGTACTTC. It encodes CASSLVAGGGDEQYF.

This clone was observed a few times. This chain connects TRBV7-2 to TRBJ1-1, with 8 bases matching TRBD1. Germline trimming cut 2 bases from V and 11 bases from J; bases unmatched to any gene: 7. The CDR3 has 13 amino acids. Germline V lookup: CDR1 SGHTA, CDR2 FQGNSA. CDR3 sequence reads: CASSLLLTGEAFF. In DNA form, the CDR3 reads TGTGCCAGCAGCTTATTATTGACAGGGGAGGCTTTCTTT.

The chain links TRBV5-1 to TRBJ1-4; the D gene is possibly TRBD1 (6 bases). Between the trimmed V and J ends, which lost 1 base and 4 bases, there was a span of 11 bases. This CDR3 contains 15 residues. CDR1 is SGHRS, CDR2 YFSETQ, per germline. CDR3 nucleotide sequence: TGCGCCAGCAGCTTGATCGGGACAAATAATGAAAAACTGTTTTTT. Its translation is CASSLIGTNNEKLFF.

The chain combines TRBV7-8 with TRBJ2-1, with 10 bases matching TRBD2. V gave up 7 bases and J gave up 5 bases; unmatched junction bases: 17. The CDR3 sequence is 18 residues long. CDR1 is SGHVS, CDR2 FQNEAQ, per germline. CDR3 nucleotide sequence: TGTGCCAGCATTCAAAACGGTCTAGCGGGAGCCCTGGACAATGAGCAGTTCTTC. It specifies CASIQNGLAGALDNEQFF.